These T cell receptor beta chains were read from a single sample in a study of T cell responses to AZD1222 COVID-19 vaccine. Libraries were prepared by immunoSEQ multiplex PCR; TCRdb keeps only in-frame clonotypes and omits some of them. The data show 110,000 to 150,000 clones, under 95% seen once. The starting material was peripheral blood, obtained on day 0 of AZD1222 vaccination. All receptors come from an adult in good health. Each CDR3 is given with its conserved first and last residue. The D gene is left open where the match is weak. The size field is filled for only some rows; it gives once, few, many or a size class.

V: TRBV7-6; J: TRBJ2-2; D: TRBD2; size: .; DNA: TGTGCCAGCAGCTCCCCTGAGCGGGAGGGCGGCGGGGAGCTGTTTTTT; CDR3: CASSSPEREGGGELFF
V: TRBV18; J: TRBJ2-7; D: .; size: .; DNA: TGTGCCAGCTCACCTGGGACCGCCTACGAGCAGTACTTC; CDR3: CASSPGTAYEQYF
V: TRBV11-1; J: TRBJ1-2; D: TRBD1; size: .; DNA: TGTGCCAGCAGCTTCCCCCTCACAGGGGTCGACTATGGCTACACCTTC; CDR3: CASSFPLTGVDYGYTF
V: TRBV4-3; J: TRBJ1-1; D: .; size: .; DNA: TGCGCCAGCAGCCAAGGACAGGCGGACACTGAAGCTTTCTTT; CDR3: CASSQGQADTEAFF
V: TRBV14; J: TRBJ2-3; D: TRBD2; size: once; DNA: TGTGCCAGCAGCCAGGAACTAGCGGGGGGGCTATATACGCAGTATTTT; CDR3: CASSQELAGGLYTQYF
V: TRBV4-3; J: TRBJ1-1; D: .; size: .; DNA: TGCGCCAGCAGCCAAGGGGCATCCATGAACACTGAAGCTTTCTTT; CDR3: CASSQGASMNTEAFF
V: TRBV28; J: TRBJ1-2; D: .; size: .; DNA: TGTGCCAGCGGATTTCCCGGGACCGAATCTCTCTATGGCTACACCTTC; CDR3: CASGFPGTESLYGYTF
V: TRBV5-1; J: TRBJ1-4; D: TRBD1; size: .; DNA: TGCGCCAGCAGCTCACAGGGGGCAGATGGGGAAAAACTGTTTTTT; CDR3: CASSSQGADGEKLFF
V: TRBV7-2; J: TRBJ1-3; D: TRBD1; size: .; DNA: TGTGCCAGCAGCTCCGGGACAGGGGCCGGAAACACCATATATTTT; CDR3: CASSSGTGAGNTIYF
V: TRBV9; J: TRBJ1-2; D: .; size: .; DNA: TGTGCCAGCAAATCGACGATTGGCTACACCTTC; CDR3: CASKSTIGYTF
V: TRBV6-5; J: TRBJ1-1; D: TRBD1; size: .; DNA: TGTGCCAGCAGTTACTCACCAGGGGGCCCTGAAGCTTTCTTT; CDR3: CASSYSPGGPEAFF
V: TRBV27; J: TRBJ1-2; D: .; size: .; DNA: TGTGCCAGCAGACCCTCGGGGGGTCATGTCTACACCTTC; CDR3: CASRPSGGHVYTF
V: TRBV6-2/TRBV6-3; J: TRBJ1-3; D: .; size: .; DNA: TGTGCCAGCAGTTACGAGGGGACGGATGGAAACACCATATATTTT; CDR3: CASSYEGTDGNTIYF
V: TRBV2; J: TRBJ2-3; D: TRBD2; size: .; DNA: TGTGCCAGCACGCGGGAGAGGGAAGATACGCAGTATTTT; CDR3: CASTREREDTQYF
V: TRBV14; J: TRBJ1-1; D: .; size: .; DNA: TGTGCCAGCAGCCAAAACGGGGTCGTGAACACTGAAGCTTTCTTT; CDR3: CASSQNGVVNTEAFF
V: TRBV4-2; J: TRBJ1-4; D: .; size: once; DNA: TGTGCCAGCAGCACTCGCTCGAGTCCTAATGAAAAACTGTTTTTT; CDR3: CASSTRSSPNEKLFF
V: TRBV11-2; J: TRBJ2-7; D: TRBD2; size: .; DNA: TGTGCCAGCAGCAATGACGGGCTAGCGGGAATCTACGAGCAGTACTTC; CDR3: CASSNDGLAGIYEQYF
V: TRBV19; J: TRBJ2-5; D: TRBD2; size: .; DNA: TGTGCCAGTAGTATTCTAGCGGGCCCCGAGACCCAGTACTTC; CDR3: CASSILAGPETQYF
V: TRBV13; J: TRBJ1-2; D: .; size: .; DNA: TGTGCCAGCAGCTTCGGCAAAAAATGGGGCTACACCTTC; CDR3: CASSFGKKWGYTF
V: TRBV29-1; J: TRBJ1-2; D: .; size: .; DNA: TGCAGCGTTGGTGAGGACTCCCCCCCGGATAACTATGGCTACACCTTC; CDR3: CSVGEDSPPDNYGYTF
V: TRBV7-3; J: TRBJ2-6; D: .; size: large; DNA: TGTGCCAGCAGCTTAATGGGTGGGGCCAACGTCCTGACTTTC; CDR3: CASSLMGGANVLTF
V: TRBV5-4; J: TRBJ2-1; D: .; size: .; DNA: TGTGCCAGCAGCTTGTGGTCGTATAACAATGAGCAGTTCTTC; CDR3: CASSLWSYNNEQFF